The TCR beta chain under discussion was sequenced for a study of cytomegalovirus exposure and HLA in healthy donors. Study-wide results and caveats: A link between a missense DCLRE1C variant and TCR beta V- and J-gene trimming emerged from a later analysis.

About this clone: Its antigen is undetermined.

The PCR made use of 60 Vbeta and 13 Jbeta primers. Method: immunoSEQ multiplex PCR; TCRdb's copy keeps in-frame clones and lacks some. The top ten hold about 5% of the sample, which has fewer than 250,000 clones, roughly 75% seen once. The trim removed 6 bases at V and 4 bases at J, leaving 5 bases unmatched. Per germline, CDR1 MDHEN and CDR2 SYDVKM. This CDR3 spans 15 amino acids. Sequenced sample: PBMCs. This chain joins TRBV28 and TRBJ2-6, with TRBD1 matching over 8 bases. The sequence was obtained from a man aged 25 to 40 in good health and CMV-seropositive. DNA of the CDR3: TGTGCCAGCAGCGAGACAGGGGTGGGGGCCAACGTCCTGACTTTC. It yields the protein CASSETGVGANVLTF. The full variable domain, in which reference TRBV28 and TRBJ2-6 provide the parts outside the CDR3, is DVKVTQSSRYLVKRTGEKVFLECVQDMDHENMFWYRQDPGLGLRLIYFSYDVKMKEKGDIPEGYSVSREKKERFSLILESASTNQTSMYLCASSETGVGANVLTFGAGSRLTVL.